This is a list of T cell receptor beta chains from one sample in a study of shared clonotypes between healthy human individuals. The table came from immunoSEQ multiplex PCR; TCRdb's copy has only in-frame clones and leaves some out. The profile covers approximately 500,000 clones, with over 75% appearing a single time and 10% to 15% taken by the ten largest. Sequencing input: PBMCs. These receptor sequences come from a middle-aged woman in good health. Some clones in this sample may be carry-over from other donors' samples. Each CDR3 is given without its conserved first and last residue.

J: TRBJ2-3; V: TRBV9; CDR3: ASSPQGRAQY
J: TRBJ2-2; V: TRBV19; CDR3: ASSITGDNTGELF
J: TRBJ2-5; V: TRBV2; CDR3: ASSAQGVGETQY
J: TRBJ2-3; V: TRBV11-2; CDR3: ASSFLSGRAGDTQY
J: TRBJ1-5; V: TRBV2; CDR3: ASGTDDYSNQPQH
J: TRBJ2-1; V: TRBV5-1; CDR3: ASSLGLAAYWDEQF
J: TRBJ1-5; V: TRBV19; CDR3: ASSIDDWGQPQH
J: TRBJ2-1; V: TRBV5-1; CDR3: ASSLTSGYNEQF
J: TRBJ1-1; V: TRBV28; CDR3: ASRVQGPNTEAF
J: TRBJ1-3; V: TRBV27; CDR3: ASSLSPGLNTIY
J: TRBJ2-3; V: TRBV30; CDR3: ACTGEGADTQY
J: TRBJ1-2; V: TRBV19; CDR3: ASSTRTSQYGYT
J: TRBJ2-3; V: TRBV7-3; CDR3: ASSLLPTMADTQY
J: TRBJ1-1; V: TRBV6-4; CDR3: ASSVEANTEAF
J: TRBJ2-1; V: TRBV15; CDR3: ATSRLVNEQF
J: TRBJ1-4; V: TRBV19; CDR3: ASSPLTEHLF
J: TRBJ2-3; V: TRBV4-3; CDR3: ASSQDQQGDHTDTQY
J: TRBJ1-2; V: TRBV5-1; CDR3: ASKRQGIDGYT
J: TRBJ1-2; V: TRBV19; CDR3: ASTSRGRNYGYT
J: .; V: TRBV4-1; CDR3: ASSLMTGPYEQY
J: TRBJ2-7; V: TRBV28; CDR3: ASSPPGLAGGKQY
J: TRBJ1-6; V: TRBV30; CDR3: ASSSNSPLH
J: TRBJ2-5; V: TRBV2; CDR3: ASSEVGQGGETQY
J: TRBJ1-1; V: TRBV7-2; CDR3: ASSLQSRDTEAF
J: TRBJ2-7; V: TRBV27; CDR3: ASSSSQGALEQY
J: TRBJ2-7; V: TRBV11-1; CDR3: ASSFPGVNEQY
J: TRBJ2-3; V: TRBV7-9; CDR3: ASSPGGTDTQY
J: .; V: TRBV11-2; CDR3: ASSIRDSHIQY
J: TRBJ2-2; V: TRBV30; CDR3: AGITGLGGGELF
J: TRBJ2-7; V: TRBV7-9; CDR3: ASSLTYEQY
J: TRBJ1-5; V: TRBV19; CDR3: ASSKGQGLNQPQH
J: TRBJ2-1; V: TRBV6-5; CDR3: ASSLNRDRGAEQF
J: TRBJ1-1; V: TRBV29-1; CDR3: SVDGVSGMNTEAF
J: TRBJ2-3; V: TRBV4-1; CDR3: ASSQEGLTSTDTQY
J: TRBJ2-1; V: TRBV4-2; CDR3: ASSQAFVGLAGGGGNEQF
J: TRBJ1-1; V: TRBV4-3; CDR3: ASSQDTGGGVRTEAF
J: TRBJ2-3; V: TRBV30; CDR3: AWISKLAGVDTQY
J: TRBJ2-1; V: TRBV28; CDR3: ASSPRLYNEQF
J: TRBJ2-6; V: TRBV5-4; CDR3: ASSLGRGLLRRANVLT
J: TRBJ2-5; V: TRBV19; CDR3: ASSIPATETQY
J: TRBJ1-1; V: TRBV2; CDR3: ASKDTGVTAEAF
J: TRBJ2-7; V: TRBV28; CDR3: ASSSMRSEQY
J: TRBJ2-7; V: TRBV11-2; CDR3: ASSSLLGGRAYEQY
J: TRBJ2-3; V: TRBV7-3; CDR3: ASSPTTDTQY
J: TRBJ1-2; V: TRBV4-1; CDR3: ASSYYQGVGGYT
J: TRBJ2-2; V: TRBV5-4; CDR3: ASSSRGGAGELF
J: TRBJ2-2; V: TRBV9; CDR3: ASSVSPNTGELF
J: TRBJ2-7; V: TRBV27; CDR3: ASSSIAASYEQY
J: TRBJ2-3; V: TRBV5-1; CDR3: ASSYQGIPDTQY
J: TRBJ2-3; V: TRBV10-3; CDR3: AISTADTQY
J: TRBJ2-1; V: TRBV28; CDR3: ASLAYNEQF
J: TRBJ2-1; V: TRBV6-4; CDR3: ASSDYVGGSNEQF
J: TRBJ1-1; V: TRBV14; CDR3: ASSQEANSYTEAF
J: TRBJ2-5; V: TRBV7-2; CDR3: ASSLDPGQETQY
J: TRBJ2-7; V: TRBV6-6; CDR3: ASSYLGGHYEQY
J: TRBJ1-5; V: TRBV18; CDR3: ASSPQAGNSNQPQH
J: TRBJ2-3; V: TRBV2; CDR3: ASSQRRPSTDTQY
J: TRBJ2-5; V: TRBV30; CDR3: AWSLAPRETQY
J: TRBJ2-3; V: TRBV5-1; CDR3: ASSLGGKYTDTQY
J: TRBJ2-1; V: TRBV11-2; CDR3: ASSLTSGPYNEQF